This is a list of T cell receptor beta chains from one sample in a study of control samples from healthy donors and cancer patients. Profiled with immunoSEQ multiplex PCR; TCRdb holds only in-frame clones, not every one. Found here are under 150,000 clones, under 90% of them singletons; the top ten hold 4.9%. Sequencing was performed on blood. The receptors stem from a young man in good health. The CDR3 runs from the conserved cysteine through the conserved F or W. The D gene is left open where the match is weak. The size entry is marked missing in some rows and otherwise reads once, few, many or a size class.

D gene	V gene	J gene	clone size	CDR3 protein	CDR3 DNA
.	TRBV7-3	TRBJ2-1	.	CASSPTLAFSANEQFF	TGTGCCAGCAGCCCCACTCTAGCTTTTAGTGCGAATGAGCAGTTCTTC
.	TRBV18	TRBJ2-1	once	CASSPRRGVGEQFF	TGTGCCAGCTCACCTCGGAGGGGGGTCGGTGAGCAGTTCTTC
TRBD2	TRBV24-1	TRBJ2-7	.	CATSDPGTSGYEQYF	TGTGCCACCAGTGACCCAGGGACTAGCGGCTACGAGCAGTACTTC
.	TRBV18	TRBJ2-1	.	CASSPRDSSYNEQFF	TGTGCCAGCTCACCGAGAGACAGCTCCTACAATGAGCAGTTCTTC
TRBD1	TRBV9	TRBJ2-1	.	CASSGSGGQVFNEQFF	TGTGCCAGCAGCGGGTCAGGGGGCCAAGTCTTCAATGAGCAGTTCTTC
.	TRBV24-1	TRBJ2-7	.	CATSEGASYEQYF	TGTGCCACCTCGGAGGGGGCATCCTACGAGCAGTACTTC
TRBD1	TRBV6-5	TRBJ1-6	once	CASRPPRQGYSPLHF	TGTGCCAGCAGGCCTCCTCGACAGGGGTATTCACCCCTCCACTTT
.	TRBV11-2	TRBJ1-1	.	CASSLTGNTEAFF	TGTGCCAGCAGCTTAACAGGGAACACTGAAGCTTTCTTT
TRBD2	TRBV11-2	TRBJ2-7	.	CASSPTSGSSYEQYF	TGTGCCAGCAGCCCAACTAGCGGGAGCTCGTACGAGCAGTACTTC
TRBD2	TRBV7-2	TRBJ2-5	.	CASSWTSGGYQETQYF	TGTGCCAGCAGCTGGACTAGCGGGGGGTACCAAGAGACCCAGTACTTC
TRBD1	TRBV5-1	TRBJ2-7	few	CASSTGQGTYEQYF	TGCGCCAGCAGCACGGGACAGGGGACCTACGAGCAGTACTTC
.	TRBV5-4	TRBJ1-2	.	CASSPPTLSPNYGYTF	TGTGCCAGCAGCCCACCAACACTCTCCCCAAACTATGGCTACACCTTC
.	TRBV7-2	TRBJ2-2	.	CASSLRGELFF	TGTGCCAGCAGCCTCCGCGGGGAGCTGTTTTTT
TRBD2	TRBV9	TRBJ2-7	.	CASSVAPGLVDEQYF	TGTGCCAGCAGCGTAGCGCCGGGACTAGTTGACGAGCAGTACTTC
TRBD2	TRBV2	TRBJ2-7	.	CASSSSKTSGPYEQYF	TGTGCCAGCAGTTCCTCCAAAACTAGCGGACCCTACGAGCAGTACTTC
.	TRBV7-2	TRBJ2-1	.	CASSFSAGPGGEQFF	TGTGCCAGCAGCTTTTCAGCGGGCCCCGGGGGAGAGCAGTTCTTC
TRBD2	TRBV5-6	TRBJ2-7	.	CASAGRAGGHEQYF	TGTGCCAGCGCTGGGAGGGCGGGAGGTCACGAGCAGTACTTC
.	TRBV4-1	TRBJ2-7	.	CASSQEVGTYEQYF	TGCGCCAGCAGCCAAGAAGTGGGGACCTACGAGCAGTACTTC
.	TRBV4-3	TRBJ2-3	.	CASSQDCPSTDTQYF	TGCGCCAGCAGCCAAGATTGTCCTAGCACAGATACGCAGTATTTT
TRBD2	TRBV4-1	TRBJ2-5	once	CASSQVLAGEYQETQYF	TGCGCCAGCAGCCAAGTACTAGCGGGGGAGTACCAAGAGACCCAGTACTTC
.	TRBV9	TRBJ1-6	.	CASSTRHDNSPLHF	TGTGCCAGCAGCACCCGACACGATAATTCACCCCTCCACTTT
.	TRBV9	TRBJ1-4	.	CASSPGGDEKLFF	TGTGCCAGCAGCCCCGGAGGGGATGAAAAACTGTTTTTT
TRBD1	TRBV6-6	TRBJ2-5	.	CASRDRGVETQYF	TGTGCCAGCAGAGACAGGGGCGTAGAGACCCAGTACTTC
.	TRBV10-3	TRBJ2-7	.	CAAGEDRHEQYF	TGTGCCGCCGGGGAGGACCGACACGAGCAGTACTTC
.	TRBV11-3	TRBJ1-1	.	CASSLGQNTEAFF	TGTGCCAGCAGCTTAGGGCAAAACACTGAAGCTTTCTTT
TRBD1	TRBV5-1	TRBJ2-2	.	CASSLGGGYTGELFF	TGCGCCAGCAGCTTGGGAGGGGGCTACACCGGGGAGCTGTTTTTT
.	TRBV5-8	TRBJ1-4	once	CASRLRGGEKLFF	TGTGCCAGCAGACTACGAGGTGGGGAAAAACTGTTTTTT
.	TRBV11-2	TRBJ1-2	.	CASSSFSLTAFWGYTF	TGTGCCAGCAGCTCCTTCTCCCTGACAGCCTTTTGGGGCTACACCTTC
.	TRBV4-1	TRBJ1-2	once	CVSSQENREINGYTF	TGCGTCAGCAGCCAAGAGAACAGGGAGATTAATGGCTACACCTTC
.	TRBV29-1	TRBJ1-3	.	CSVQGTSGNTIYF	TGCAGCGTTCAGGGGACCTCTGGAAACACCATATATTTT
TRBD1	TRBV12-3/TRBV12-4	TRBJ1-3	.	CASRTGVGNTIYF	TGTGCCAGCAGGACAGGGGTTGGAAACACCATATATTTT
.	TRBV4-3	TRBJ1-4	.	CASSQDIGATNEKLFF	TGCGCCAGCAGCCAAGATATCGGCGCGACTAATGAAAAACTGTTTTTT
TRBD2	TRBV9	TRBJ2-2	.	CASSVGLSGGPTGELFF	TGTGCCAGCAGCGTAGGGTTGAGCGGGGGGCCCACCGGGGAGCTGTTTTTT
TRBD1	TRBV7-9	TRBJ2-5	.	CASSLPRTGLQETQYF	TGTGCCAGCAGCTTACCGAGGACAGGCCTTCAAGAGACCCAGTACTTC
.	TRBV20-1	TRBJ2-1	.	CSAPTYNEQFF	TGCAGTGCACCAACTTACAATGAGCAGTTCTTC
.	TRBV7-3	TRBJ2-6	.	CASSLTDSSSGANVLTF	TGTGCCAGCAGCTTGACAGATAGTAGCTCTGGGGCCAACGTCCTGACTTTC
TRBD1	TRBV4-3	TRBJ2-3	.	CASSQGQGATDTQYF	TGCGCCAGCAGCCAAGGACAGGGGGCCACAGATACGCAGTATTTT
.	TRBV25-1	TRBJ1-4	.	CASSYSEKLFF	TGTGCCAGCAGTTACAGTGAAAAACTGTTTTTT
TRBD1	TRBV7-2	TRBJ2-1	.	CASGRDRGLDAQFF	TGTGCCAGCGGGAGGGACAGGGGGTTAGATGCGCAGTTCTTC
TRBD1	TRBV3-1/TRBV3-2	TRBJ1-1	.	CASSQGTGRTEAFF	TGTGCCAGCAGCCAAGGGACAGGGCGGACTGAAGCTTTCTTT
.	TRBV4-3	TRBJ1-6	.	CASSQDPPPTYSYNSPLHF	TGCGCCAGCAGCCAAGATCCCCCCCCCACGTACTCCTATAATTCACCCCTCCACTTT
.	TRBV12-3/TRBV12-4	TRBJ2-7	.	CASSLGQGYEQYF	TGTGCCAGCAGTTTGGGGCAGGGCTACGAGCAGTACTTC
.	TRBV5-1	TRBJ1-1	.	CASSHTGFDTEAFF	TGCGCCAGCAGCCATACAGGGTTCGACACTGAAGCTTTCTTT